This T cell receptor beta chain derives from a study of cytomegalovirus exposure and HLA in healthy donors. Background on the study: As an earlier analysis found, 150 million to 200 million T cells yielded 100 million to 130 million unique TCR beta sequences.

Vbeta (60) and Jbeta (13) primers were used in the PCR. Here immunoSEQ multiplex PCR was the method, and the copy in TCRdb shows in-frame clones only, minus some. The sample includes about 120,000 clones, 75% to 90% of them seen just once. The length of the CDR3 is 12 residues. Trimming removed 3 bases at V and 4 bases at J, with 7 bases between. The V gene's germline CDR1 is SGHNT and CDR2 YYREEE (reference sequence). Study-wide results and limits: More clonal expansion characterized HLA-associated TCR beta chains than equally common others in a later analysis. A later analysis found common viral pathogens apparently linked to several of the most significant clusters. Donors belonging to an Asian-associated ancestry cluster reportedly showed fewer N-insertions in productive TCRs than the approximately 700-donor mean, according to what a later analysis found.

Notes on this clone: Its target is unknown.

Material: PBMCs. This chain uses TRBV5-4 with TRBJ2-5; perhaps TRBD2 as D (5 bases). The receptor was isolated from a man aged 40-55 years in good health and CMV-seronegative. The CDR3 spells CASSSGSETQYF. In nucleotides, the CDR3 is TGTGCCAGCAGCTCGGGGTCAGAGACCCAGTACTTC. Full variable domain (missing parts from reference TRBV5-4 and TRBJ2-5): ETGVTQSPTHLIKTRGQQVTLRCSSQSGHNTVSWYQQALGQGPQFIFQYYREEENGRGNFPPRFSGLQFPNYSSELNVNALELDDSALYLCASSSGSETQYFGPGTRLLVL.